The 9 T cell receptor beta chains in this list originate from one sample, sequenced in a study of blood T cell repertoires in COVID-19. The data were produced by immunoSEQ multiplex PCR, yet TCRdb's version contains in-frame clones alone and is incomplete. The sample includes a few hundred thousand clones, more than 70% of them seen just once. The sequenced material came from peripheral blood. The receptors stem from a man aged 50-60 years with active or convalescent COVID-19.

The chain uses TRBV6-5 and TRBJ1-4, with 12 bases matching TRBD1. CDR1 is MNHEY, CDR2 SVGAGI, per germline. This CDR3 is 14 amino acids long. With V trimmed by 6 bases and J by 7 bases, 3 bases remained unmatched. CDR3 nucleotides: TGTGCCAGCAGCCGGGGACAGGGGGCTGAAAAACTGTTTTTT. Translated, it gives CASSRGQGAEKLFF.

The sample holds a few counts of this clone. The sample contains more than one DNA sequence encoding this CDR3. The chain carries TRBV15 and TRBJ1-6; D is undetermined. Per the germline V gene, CDR1 is LNHNV and CDR2 is YYDKDF (reference sequence). CDR3 length: 14 residues. V shed 1 base and J shed 6 bases, with 7 bases lying between them. CDR3 protein: CATSRAGTNSPLHF. The CDR3 DNA follows: TGTGCCACCAGCAGAGCGGGAACTAATTCACCCCTCCACTTT.

The CDR3 DNA reads TGTGCCAGCAGCCGGGAGGGGGGACTATATCAGCCCCAGCATTTT. Translated: CASSREGGLYQPQHF. J is TRBJ1-5 and V is TRBV2; TRBD1 might be the D (6 bases). The CDR3 runs to 15 residues. V lost 6 bases to trimming and J lost 5 bases, with 17 bases between them. From germline, CDR1 is SNHLY and CDR2 FYNNEI.

The chain carries TRBV7-9 and TRBJ1-2, with 7 bases aligning to TRBD1. With V trimmed by 5 bases and J by 1 base, 7 bases remained unmatched. This CDR3 region has 15 residues. The germline V gene encodes CDR1 SEHNR and CDR2 FQNEAQ (reference sequence). The CDR3 loop reads CASSARDSLNYGYTF. CDR3 sequence (DNA): TGTGCCAGCAGCGCCCGGGACAGCCTTAACTATGGCTACACCTTC.

The chain links TRBV9 to TRBJ2-1; 8 nucleotides agree with TRBD2. The CDR3 consists of 15 residues. The trim removed 0 bases at V and 6 bases at J, leaving 5 bases unmatched. Germline loops: CDR1 SGDLS, CDR2 YYNGEE. CDR3 sequence: CASSVGSGRPNEQFF. DNA of the CDR3: TGTGCCAGCAGCGTAGGCAGCGGGAGACCCAATGAGCAGTTCTTC.

This clone occurred a few times. The V gene is TRBV4-2, the J gene TRBJ2-2; tentatively, D is TRBD2 (6 bases). V dropped 4 bases and J dropped 10 bases, with 19 bases sitting between them. The CDR3 length is 15 residues. In germline, CDR1 is LGHNA, CDR2 YNFKEQ. The CDR3 is CASSRPRGTDSELFF. The CDR3 coding sequence is TGTGCCAGCAGCCGCCCCCGGGGGACCGATTCGGAGCTGTTTTTT.

The rearrangement joins TRBV18 to TRBJ1-3, with a possible D match to TRBD1 (5 bases). The ends were cut back, 3 bases at V and 2 bases at J, with 11 bases in the middle. The CDR3 totals 15 residues. Germline CDR1 reads KGHSH; CDR2 reads LQKENI. CDR3 sequence: CASSPKAGTGNTIYF. In DNA, the CDR3 is TGTGCCAGCTCACCGAAAGCAGGGACTGGAAACACCATATATTTT.

The gene calls are TRBV7-2 and TRBJ1-2, with 9 bases that match TRBD1. J gave up 6 bases and V 0 bases, and 14 bases lay outside the gene matches. Germline V gene sequence: CDR1 SGHTA, CDR2 FQGNSA. The CDR3 has 18 residues. DNA for the CDR3: TGTGCCAGCAGCTTAGCACCACAATACGGACAGGGGAGGGATGGCTACACCTTC. Its protein is CASSLAPQYGQGRDGYTF. The variable domain in full, with the rest retrieved from reference TRBV7-2 and TRBJ1-2, is GAGVSQSPSNKVTEKGKDVELRCDPISGHTALYWYRQSLGQGLEFLIYFQGNSAPDKSGLPSDRFSAERTGGSVSTLTIQRTQQEDSAVYLCASSLAPQYGQGRDGYTFGSGTRLTVV.

The V and J genes are TRBV4-3 and TRBJ1-4, with 7 positions matching TRBD1. J lost 6 bases, V lost 1 base, and 5 bases had no gene match. The CDR3 has 15 amino acids. CDR1 is LGHNA, CDR2 YSLEER, per germline. The CDR3 coding sequence is TGCGCCAGCAGCCAAGGACAGGGAGGATATGAAAAACTGTTTTTT. Its protein product is CASSQGQGGYEKLFF.